Included here is one T cell receptor beta chain sequence, with context. Antigen unknown. At one boundary the junction diverges from the germline segment, which might be a read error. Samples came from axillary lymph nodes draining the breast cancer. The record originates from a study of breast tumors, draining lymph nodes, adjacent tissues. The germline V gene has CDR1 SGDLS and CDR2 YYNGEE. The CDR3 runs to 11 residues. Study-level findings and limits: Data fit most tumor T cells coming from lymph node, expanding in tumor.

TCRdb itself ran the multiplex PCR reads through MiXCR, one entry per CDR3 protein. The table shows approximately 90,000 distinct CDR3 sequences, with approximately 29% occurring only once. The chain employs TRBV9 and TRBJ2-7; unclear D gene. The sample was axillary lymph node tissue. This clonotype originated in a female donor with breast cancer. Some clones in this sample may be carry-over from other donors' samples. The CDR3 here is CTSSVRYEQHF. CDR3 DNA: TGTACCAGCAGCGTAAGATACGAGCAGCACTTC.